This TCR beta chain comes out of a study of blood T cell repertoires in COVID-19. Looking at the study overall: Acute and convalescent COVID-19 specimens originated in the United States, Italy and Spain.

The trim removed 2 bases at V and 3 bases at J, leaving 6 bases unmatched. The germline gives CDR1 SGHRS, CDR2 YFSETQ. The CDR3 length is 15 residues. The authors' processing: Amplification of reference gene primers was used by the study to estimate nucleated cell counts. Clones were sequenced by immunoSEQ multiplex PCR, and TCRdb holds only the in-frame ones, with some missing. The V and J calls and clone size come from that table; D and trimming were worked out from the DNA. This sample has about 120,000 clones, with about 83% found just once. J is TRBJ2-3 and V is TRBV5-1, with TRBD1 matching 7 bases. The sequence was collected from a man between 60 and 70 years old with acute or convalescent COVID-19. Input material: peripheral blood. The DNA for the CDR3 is TGCGCCAGCAGCTTCACAGGGGAAAGGACAGATACGCAGTATTTT. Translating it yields CASSFTGERTDTQYF.